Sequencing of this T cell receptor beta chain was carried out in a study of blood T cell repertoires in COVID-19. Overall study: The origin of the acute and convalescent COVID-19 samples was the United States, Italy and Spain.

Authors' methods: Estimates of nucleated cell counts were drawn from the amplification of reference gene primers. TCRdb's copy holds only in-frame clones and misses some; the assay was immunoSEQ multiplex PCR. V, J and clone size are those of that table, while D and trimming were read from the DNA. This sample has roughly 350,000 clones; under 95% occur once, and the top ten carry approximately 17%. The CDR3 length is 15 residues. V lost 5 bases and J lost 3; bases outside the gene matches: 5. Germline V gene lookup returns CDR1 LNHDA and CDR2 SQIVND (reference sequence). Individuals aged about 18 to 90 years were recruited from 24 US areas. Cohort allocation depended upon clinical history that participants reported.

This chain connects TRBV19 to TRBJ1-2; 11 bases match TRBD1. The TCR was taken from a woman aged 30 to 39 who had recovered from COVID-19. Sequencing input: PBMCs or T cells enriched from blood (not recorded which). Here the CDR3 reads CASSAPGQGDYGYTF. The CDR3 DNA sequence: TGTGCCAGTAGTGCGCCGGGACAGGGGGACTATGGCTACACCTTC.